Below are 20 T cell receptor beta chains sequenced from a single sample in a study of T cell responses to AZD1222 COVID-19 vaccine. Measured with immunoSEQ multiplex PCR; TCRdb has only the in-frame clones, and not every one. This table has some 56,000 clones, 80% to 90% appearing once. The sample in question was peripheral blood, obtained on day 0 of AZD1222 vaccination. The receptors here all came from an adult in good health.

The CDR3 loop is CASNYDGSGNTIYF. CDR3 sequence (DNA): TGTGCCAGCAACTATGATGGCTCTGGAAACACCATATATTTT. This sequence joins TRBV5-5 and TRBJ1-3, with unresolved D. Per the germline V gene, CDR1 is SGHKS and CDR2 is YYEKEE (reference sequence). The V and J ends lost 6 bases and 0 bases respectively, with 10 bases between them. This CDR3 has 14 residues.

The rearrangement links TRBV29-1 to TRBJ1-2; weak D call: TRBD1 (5 bases). CDR1 is SQVTM, CDR2 ANQGSEA, per germline. Trimming stripped 6 bases from V and 3 bases from J, with 8 bases between. CDR3 length: 11 residues. The CDR3 spells CSVQGYYGYTF. The CDR3 DNA follows: TGCAGCGTGCAGGGATACTATGGCTACACCTTC.

V and J are TRBV10-3 and TRBJ2-1; 10 bases agree with TRBD2. CDR1 is ENHRY, CDR2 SYGVKD, per germline. The CDR3 covers 14 residues. V lost 9 bases and J lost 6; bases outside the gene matches: 8. CDR3 sequence: CAISSGGASNEQFF. The DNA of the CDR3 is TGTGCCATTTCAAGCGGGGGGGCGAGCAATGAGCAGTTCTTC.

CDR3 sequence reads: CASSHQRPGQGPLGQPQHF. In nucleotides, the CDR3 is TGCGCCAGCAGCCACCAGCGCCCGGGACAGGGCCCCCTTGGGCAGCCCCAGCATTTT. V and J are TRBV4-1 and TRBJ1-5, with 9 bases fitting TRBD1. Looked up from germline, CDR1 is MGHRA and CDR2 is YSYEKL. V lost 3 bases to trimming and J lost 7 bases; unmatched junction nucleotides: 19. There are 19 residues in the CDR3.

CDR3 sequence (DNA): TGTGCCAGCAGTTTCAGGGGACCAGATACGCAGTATTTT. This translates into CASSFRGPDTQYF. This chain uses TRBV12-3 or TRBV12-4 with TRBJ2-3; D is possibly TRBD1 (6 bases). The CDR3 is 13 amino acids. The germline V and J ends were trimmed by 3 bases and 4 bases, with 8 bases remaining between them.

The chain carries TRBV20-1 and TRBJ2-7; D is uncertain. CDR1 and CDR2 (germline): DFQATT, SNEGSKA (reference sequence). This CDR3 contains 15 residues. V lost 3 bases, J lost 0 bases, and 15 bases lay in between. As DNA, the CDR3 is TGCAGTGCTAGTGTCCCCAGGTCGAACTCCTACGAGCAGTACTTC. It is translated as CSASVPRSNSYEQYF.

This sequence joins TRBV5-1 and TRBJ1-6; TRBD1 is a possible D gene (6 bases). The CDR3 loop spans 16 amino acids. V was clipped by 4 bases and J by 0 bases, with 11 bases between them. Germline CDR1 and CDR2: SGHRS and YFSETQ. The CDR3 protein is CASSDDRSSYNSPLHF. DNA of the CDR3: TGCGCCAGCAGCGACGACAGGAGCTCCTATAATTCACCCCTCCACTTT.

V gene TRBV29-1 combines with J gene TRBJ2-2, with a tentative D call TRBD2 (5 bases). V was clipped by 1 base and J by 7 bases, with 7 bases between them. The CDR3 consists of 12 residues. Germline V gene sequence: CDR1 SQVTM, CDR2 ANQGSEA. CDR3 nucleotide sequence: TGCAGCGTTGAAGGAGGGAGCGGGGAGCTGTTTTTT. This codes for CSVEGGSGELFF.

The genes are TRBV6-5 and TRBJ1-6; TRBD1 aligns across 9 bases. The germline gives CDR1 MNHEY, CDR2 SVGAGI. The CDR3 extends over 13 amino acids. DNA of the CDR3: TGTGCGAGCTCGGGACAGGGCAATTCACCCCTCCACTTT. The encoded protein is CASSGQGNSPLHF.

This clone was detected only a few times. The gene calls are TRBV19 and TRBJ1-2; 8 bases are shared with TRBD1. Germline CDR1 and CDR2: LNHDA and SQIVND (reference sequence). V lost 3 bases, J lost 5 bases, and 5 bases stayed unmatched. This CDR3 has 14 residues. CDR3 bases: TGTGCCAGTAGTATCGCAGGGGGCTGGTATGGCTACACCTTC. Translation gives CASSIAGGWYGYTF.

The rearrangement joins TRBV18 to TRBJ2-7, with D perhaps TRBD1 (6 bases). The CDR3 sequence is 15 residues long. The V gene lost 6 bases and the J gene lost 0 bases, with 15 bases spanning the gap. The germline gives CDR1 KGHSH, CDR2 LQKENI. The CDR3 DNA follows: TGTGCCAGCTCCCCTGGACAGACCTTCTCCTACGAGCAGTACTTC. It specifies CASSPGQTFSYEQYF.

The chain joins TRBV5-1 to TRBJ2-1; D remains unclear. Trimming shortened V by 0 bases and J by 4 bases, and 5 bases separated the two germline ends. This CDR3 has 13 residues. The germline CDR1 and CDR2 sequences are SGHRS and YFSETQ. The CDR3 sequence is CASSLARYNEQFF. Here the CDR3 DNA reads TGCGCCAGCAGCTTGGCCAGATACAATGAGCAGTTCTTC.

The chain employs TRBV28 and TRBJ1-1; D is uncertain. The CDR3 is 16 amino acids. The V gene lost 5 bases and the J gene lost 1 base, with 17 bases spanning the gap. From germline, CDR1 is MDHEN and CDR2 SYDVKM. The CDR3 is CASSPPGRVSNTEAFF. The CDR3 DNA follows: TGTGCCAGCAGTCCTCCGGGGAGGGTATCGAACACTGAAGCTTTCTTT.

This clone occurred a few times. The chain couples TRBV6-5 to TRBJ2-7; D is perhaps TRBD2 (6 bases). Trimming left V 3 bases short and J 4 bases short, with 10 bases between. CDR1 MNHEY and CDR2 SVGAGI come from the germline V gene. The CDR3 has 13 residues. The CDR3 loop reads CASSYTSRYEQYF. The CDR3 DNA follows: TGTGCCAGCAGTTATACTAGCAGGTACGAGCAGTACTTC.

This chain links TRBV28 with TRBJ2-7; no definite D call. The CDR3 loop spans 15 amino acids. V lost 2 bases to trimming and J lost 0 bases, with 11 bases between them. CDR1 is MDHEN and CDR2 is SYDVKM in the germline V gene. The CDR3 DNA reads as TGTGCCAGCAGTTTAATTGGGGTCCGCTCCTACGAGCAGTACTTC. Encoded protein: CASSLIGVRSYEQYF. Based on the CDR3 plus reference TRBV28 and TRBJ2-7, the full variable domain is DVKVTQSSRYLVKRTGEKVFLECVQDMDHENMFWYRQDPGLGLRLIYFSYDVKMKEKGDIPEGYSVSREKKERFSLILESASTNQTSMYLCASSLIGVRSYEQYFGPGTRLTVT.

The V call is TRBV13, the J call TRBJ1-1; D not certain. Germline CDR1 and CDR2: PRHDT and FYEKMQ (reference sequence). The CDR3 totals 13 residues. Trimming took 5 bases from V and 11 from J, leaving 18 bases between them. The CDR3 bases are TGTGCCAGCAGCCCCCATGGAACCGCTACGGCTTTCTTT. It specifies CASSPHGTATAFF.

The chain employs TRBV7-8 and TRBJ1-4, with 7 bases that match TRBD1. Trimming took 4 bases from V and 3 from J; bases not matched to a gene: 20. The germline V gene has CDR1 SGHVS and CDR2 FQNEAQ. This CDR3 spans 20 amino acids. The CDR3 nucleotides are TGTGCCAGCAGCTGGATGAGCGCGACAGGGCACGGTGGTGCTAATGAAAAACTGTTTTTT. Its translation is CASSWMSATGHGGANEKLFF.

About this clone: Other DNA sequences in this specimen translate into the identical CDR3. The chain combines TRBV6-5 with TRBJ2-3, with 10 positions matching TRBD1. CDR1 MNHEY and CDR2 SVGAGI come from the germline V gene. The CDR3 is 14 residues long. The ends lost 6 bases at V and 0 bases at J; junction bases unmatched: 0. The CDR3 region is CASRGQGSTDTQYF. DNA of the CDR3: TGTGCCAGCAGGGGACAGGGGAGCACAGATACGCAGTATTTT.

This clone was found once. The rearrangement links TRBV7-9 to TRBJ1-1, with 8 bases that match TRBD1. CDR3 length equals 12 residues. The trim removed 5 bases at V and 8 bases at J, leaving 4 bases unmatched. CDR1 and CDR2 (germline): SEHNR, FQNEAQ (reference sequence). The CDR3 DNA follows: TGTGCCAGCAGCCCCAGGGACAGGGAAGCTTTCTTT. This translates into CASSPRDREAFF.

The rearrangement joins TRBV5-4 to TRBJ2-1; perhaps TRBD2 as D (6 bases). The CDR3 is 13 residues long. CDR1 is SGHNT, CDR2 YYREEE, per germline (reference sequence). V lost 3 bases and J lost 8, with 12 bases in between. The CDR3 reads CASSSGVGDEQFF. CDR3 coding DNA: TGTGCCAGCAGCTCGGGGGTAGGCGATGAGCAGTTCTTC.